Given below is one TCR beta chain in context. CDR1 is SGHNT and CDR2 is YENEEA in the germline V gene. The V gene lost 5 bases and the J gene lost 3 bases, with 15 bases spanning the gap. The CDR3 has 15 residues. This sample was taken from a study of lymphopenia after photon versus proton radiotherapy. The table came from immunoSEQ multiplex PCR; TCRdb's copy has only in-frame clones and leaves some out. Of about 5,000 clones listed, 85% to 90% are singletons. V usage is TRBV11-3 and J usage is TRBJ2-3; unclear D gene. The sequence was obtained from a man aged 25-45 years with gastric cancer. Sequencing was performed on peripheral blood, taken from a patient treated with photon-based radiotherapy. The CDR3 DNA reads as TGTGCCAGCAGCACCTTTTCGGTCGGAACAGATACGCAGTATTTT. Its protein product is CASSTFSVGTDTQYF.